This T cell receptor (beta chain) originates from a study of T cell changes during pregnancy in multiple sclerosis. TCRdb's copy holds only in-frame clones and misses some; the assay was immunoSEQ multiplex PCR. In the table there are about 69,000 clones, approximately 92% of which are singletons. After removal of 2 bases from V and 4 bases from J, the junction contained 7 bases not matched to a gene. The CDR3 runs 15 residues. The germline CDR1 and CDR2 sequences are MNHEY and SMNVEV (reference sequence). The rearrangement links TRBV27 to TRBJ1-2; 7 nucleotides agree with TRBD1. The TCR sequence derives from a female donor in good health, enrolled as a control in a pregnancy study. The input for sequencing was peripheral blood, taken in the third trimester of pregnancy. This chain's CDR3 is CASSLTRGGGYGYTF. CDR3 DNA: TGTGCCAGCAGTTTAACCCGAGGGGGCGGCTATGGCTACACCTTC.